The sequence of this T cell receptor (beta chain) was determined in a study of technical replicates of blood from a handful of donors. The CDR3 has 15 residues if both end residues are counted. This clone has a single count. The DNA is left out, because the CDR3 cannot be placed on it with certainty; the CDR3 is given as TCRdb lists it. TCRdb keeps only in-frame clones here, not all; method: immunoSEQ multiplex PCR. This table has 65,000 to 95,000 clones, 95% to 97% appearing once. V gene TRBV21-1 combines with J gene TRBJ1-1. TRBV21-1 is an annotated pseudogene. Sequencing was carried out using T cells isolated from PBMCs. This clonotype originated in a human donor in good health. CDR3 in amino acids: CASSKVWGEGTEAFF.